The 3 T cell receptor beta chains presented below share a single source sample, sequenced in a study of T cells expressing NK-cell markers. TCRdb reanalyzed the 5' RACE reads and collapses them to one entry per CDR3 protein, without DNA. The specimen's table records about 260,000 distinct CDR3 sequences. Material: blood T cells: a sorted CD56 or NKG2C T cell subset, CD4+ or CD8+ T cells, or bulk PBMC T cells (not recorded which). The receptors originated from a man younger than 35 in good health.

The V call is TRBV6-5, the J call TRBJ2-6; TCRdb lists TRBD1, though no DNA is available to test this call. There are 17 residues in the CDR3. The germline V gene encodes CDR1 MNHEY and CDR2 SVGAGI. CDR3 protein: CASSYWQGAPGANVLTF.

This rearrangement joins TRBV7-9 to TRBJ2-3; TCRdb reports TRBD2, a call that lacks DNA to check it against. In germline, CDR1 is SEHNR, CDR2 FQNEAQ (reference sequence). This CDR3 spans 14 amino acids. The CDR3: CASSSEGQWDTQYF.

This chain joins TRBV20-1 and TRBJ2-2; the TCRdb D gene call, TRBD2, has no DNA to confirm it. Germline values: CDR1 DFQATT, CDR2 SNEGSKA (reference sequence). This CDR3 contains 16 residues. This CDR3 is CSARVGGLGSSGELFF.